This T cell receptor (beta chain) was documented in a study of shared clonotypes between healthy human individuals. The overall study: CD4 naive cells filled three plates per donor, CD4 memory three, CD8 naive two and CD8 memory one.

In germline, CDR1 is WNHNN, CDR2 SYGVQD (reference sequence). The V gene lost 7 bases and the J gene lost 6 bases, with 12 bases spanning the gap. The CDR3 runs 13 residues. Running of the assay took place at deep level. Sequencing used immunoSEQ multiplex PCR; TCRdb keeps in-frame clones, though not all of them. This sample has about 2 million clones, with 90% to 95% found just once. Sequencing input: naive CD4+ T cells sorted from blood. Sample subset: CD45RA+ positively selected. The sequence came from a man aged 18 to 29 in good health. V is TRBV10-1 and J is TRBJ2-2, with D possibly called TRBD1 or TRBD2 (5 bases each). The chain's CDR3 is CASMGEKPGELFF. CDR3 DNA: TGCGCCAGCATGGGGGAGAAGCCCGGGGAGCTGTTTTTT.